These T cell receptor beta chains were read from a single sample in a study of breast tumors, draining lymph nodes, adjacent tissues. TCRdb re-called the multiplex PCR reads with MiXCR, one entry per CDR3 protein. Among around 230,000 distinct CDR3 sequences listed, approximately 29% were seen once. Sequencing was carried out using axillary lymph node tissue. Source of these receptors: a female donor with breast cancer. Some clones in this sample may be carry-over from other donors' samples. CDR3s include the opening cysteine and the closing phenylalanine or tryptophan. The D gene is left open where the match is weak. Rows may omit the clone size; those that give it use once, few, many or a size class.

V	D	size	J	CDR3	DNA
TRBV2	.	.	TRBJ1-1	CASSFRGPSSMNTEAFF	TGTGCCAGCAGCTTCAGGGGCCCCTCTTCTATGAACACTGAAGCTTTCTTT
TRBV20-1	.	few	TRBJ1-1	CSAREPGRPVFEAFF	TGCAGTGCTAGAGAGCCGGGACGCCCCGTTTTTGAAGCTTTCTTT
TRBV10-3	.	many	TRBJ2-1	CAITTGSGEGEQFF	TGTGCCATTACGACAGGTTCTGGAGAGGGTGAGCAGTTCTTC
TRBV2	TRBD2	.	TRBJ2-7	CTSRDREGEQYF	TGTACCAGCAGAGATAGGGAGGGAGAGCAGTACTTC
TRBV7-2	.	many	TRBJ2-7	CASSLGRMRYGEQYF	TGTGCCAGCAGCTTAGGACGTATGAGATATGGCGAGCAGTACTTC
TRBV20-1	.	many	TRBJ2-7	CSAPAPDGSYEQYF	TGCAGTGCTCCTGCACCCGACGGGTCCTACGAGCAGTACTTC
TRBV7-9	.	.	TRBJ1-1	CASSLSGEGEAFF	TGTGCCAGCAGCTTATCAGGGGAGGGTGAAGCTTTCTTT
TRBV11-3	.	many	TRBJ2-7	CASSQWGRGEPEQYF	TGTGCCAGCAGCCAGTGGGGGCGTGGGGAGCCCGAGCAGTACTTC
TRBV2	TRBD1	many	TRBJ2-7	CASRVPGQGAIPYEQYF	TGTGCCAGCAGGGTCCCGGGACAGGGGGCGATCCCCTACGAGCAGTACTTC
TRBV25-1	.	once	TRBJ1-4	CASSESGGANEKLFF	TGTGCCAGCAGTGAATCGGGGGGTGCTAATGAAAAACTGTTTTTT
TRBV20-1	.	many	TRBJ1-6	CSATSMRSPLHF	TGCAGTGCTACTAGTATGAGGTCACCCCTCCACTTT
TRBV7-9	.	many	TRBJ2-7	CASSFGAPPYEQYF	TGTGCCAGCAGCTTTGGGGCTCCACCCTACGAGCAGTACTTC
TRBV5-1	.	many	TRBJ2-2	CASSPNTGQGELFF	TGCGCCAGCAGCCCAAATACAGGACAAGGGGAGCTGTTTTTT
TRBV30	TRBD1	.	TRBJ1-3	CAWSGTGYGYTIYF	TGTGCCTGGAGTGGGACAGGGTATGGCTACACCATATATTTT
TRBV20-1	.	.	TRBJ2-1	CSARDFSSYTEQFF	TGCAGTGCGAGGGACTTCAGCTCCTACACTGAGCAGTTCTTC
TRBV5-6	TRBD2	many	TRBJ2-3	CASSKKAGAADTQYF	TGTGCCAGCAGCAAAAAAGCGGGAGCGGCAGATACGCAGTATTTT
TRBV6-2/TRBV6-3	.	few	TRBJ2-3	CASSDRDPGGDTQYF	TGTGCCAGCAGTGACCGGGACCCCGGGGGCGATACGCAGTATTTT
TRBV7-2	TRBD1	many	TRBJ1-1	CASSLQGARTEAFF	TGTGCCAGCAGCTTACAGGGGGCGCGGACTGAAGCTTTCTTT
TRBV2	.	many	TRBJ2-7	CASSEYTAYEQYF	TGTGCCAGCAGTGAATACACAGCCTACGAGCAGTACTTC
TRBV20-1	TRBD2	many	TRBJ2-7	CSASGGRVRVEQYF	TGCAGTGCTAGCGGCGGGAGGGTCCGCGTCGAGCAGTACTTC
TRBV9	.	.	TRBJ2-2	CASSEQVTGELFF	TGTGCCAGCAGCGAACAGGTGACCGGGGAGCTGTTTTTT
TRBV10-3	.	.	TRBJ1-4	CAISVYLASTNEKLFF	TGTGCCATCAGTGTGTACCTCGCCTCAACTAATGAAAAACTGTTTTTT
TRBV27	.	many	TRBJ2-2	CASSLSWGAGELFF	TGTGCCAGCAGTTTATCTTGGGGTGCCGGGGAGCTGTTTTTT
TRBV2	.	.	TRBJ1-5	CASRSPGRSNQPQHF	TGTGCCAGCAGGTCTCCGGGACGGAGTAATCAGCCCCAGCATTTT
TRBV19	.	.	TRBJ2-6	CASSSGTAYVLTF	TGTGCCAGTAGTAGCGGGACGGCCTACGTCCTGACTTTC
TRBV5-1	.	many	TRBJ2-2	CASSTARDGELFF	TGCGCCAGCAGCACTGCCCGTGACGGGGAGCTGTTTTTT
TRBV7-9	.	.	TRBJ2-3	CASSLATTGGYTDTQYF	TGTGCCAGCAGCTTAGCGACAACGGGGGGCTACACAGATACGCAGTATTTT
TRBV7-9	.	.	TRBJ1-2	CASSYYGDLNYGYTF	TGTGCCAGCAGCTACTACGGGGACCTTAACTATGGCTACACCTTC
TRBV19	TRBD2	many	TRBJ2-7	CASSRQPSGSTYEQYF	TGTGCCAGTAGTCGCCAACCCAGCGGGAGCACCTACGAGCAGTACTTC
TRBV24-1	.	many	TRBJ1-3	CATSVSLTFGNTIYF	TGTGCCACCAGTGTGTCTTTGACCTTTGGAAACACCATATATTTT
TRBV20-1	.	few	TRBJ1-1	CSAARGGAEAFF	TGCAGTGCTGCCCGAGGGGGGGCTGAAGCTTTCTTT
TRBV6-5	.	many	TRBJ1-5	CASRMDRNQPQHF	TGTGCCAGCAGAATGGATCGTAATCAGCCCCAGCATTTT
TRBV13	.	many	TRBJ2-5	CASSTTQQEPQETQYF	TGTGCCAGCAGCACCACCCAGCAGGAGCCCCAAGAGACCCAGTACTTC
TRBV9	.	.	TRBJ1-4	CASGLRGGREKLFF	TGTGCCAGCGGACTACGGGGTGGTCGGGAAAAACTGTTTTTT
TRBV30	.	many	TRBJ2-1	CAWSRLGGINEQFF	TGTGCCTGGAGTCGACTCGGCGGGATCAATGAGCAGTTCTTC
TRBV20-1	TRBD2	many	TRBJ2-5	CSAPLTSGKQTQYF	TGCAGTGCTCCCCTGACTAGCGGGAAACAGACCCAGTACTTC
TRBV20-1	.	many	TRBJ2-1	CSANRHNEQFF	TGCAGTGCTAACCGACACAATGAGCAGTTCTTC
TRBV15	TRBD2	many	TRBJ2-7	CATSRDLASGRSEQYF	TGTGCCACCAGCAGAGATTTGGCTAGCGGGAGGAGCGAGCAGTACTTC
TRBV7-9	.	few	TRBJ2-4	CAGSLTLGLAKNIQYF	TGTGCCGGCAGCTTAACACTAGGCTTAGCCAAAAACATTCAGTACTTC